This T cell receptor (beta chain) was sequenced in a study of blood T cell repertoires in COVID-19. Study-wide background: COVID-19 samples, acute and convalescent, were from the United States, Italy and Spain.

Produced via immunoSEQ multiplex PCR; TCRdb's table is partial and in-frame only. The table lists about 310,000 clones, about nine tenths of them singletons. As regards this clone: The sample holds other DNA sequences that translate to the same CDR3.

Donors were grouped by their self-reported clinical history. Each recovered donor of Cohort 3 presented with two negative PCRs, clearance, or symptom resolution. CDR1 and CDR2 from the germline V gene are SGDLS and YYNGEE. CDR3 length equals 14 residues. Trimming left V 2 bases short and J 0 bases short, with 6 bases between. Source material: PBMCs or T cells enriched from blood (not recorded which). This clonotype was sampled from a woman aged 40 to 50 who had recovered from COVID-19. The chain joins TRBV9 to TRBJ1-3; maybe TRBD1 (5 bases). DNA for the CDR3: TGTGCCAGCAGCGTTGACAGCTCTGGAAACACCATATATTTT. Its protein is CASSVDSSGNTIYF. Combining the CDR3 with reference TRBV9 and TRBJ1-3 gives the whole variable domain DSGVTQTPKHLITATGQRVTLRCSPRSGDLSVYWYQQSLDQGLQFLIQYYNGEERAKGNILERFSAQQFPDLHSELNLSSLELGDSALYFCASSVDSSGNTIYFGEGSWLTVV.